This T cell receptor beta chain is from a study of T-cell memory formation after mild COVID-19. TCRdb redid the calling of the 5' RACE reads with MiXCR, one entry per CDR3 protein. The profile shows about 400,000 distinct CDR3 sequences, around 22% of them singletons. The V segment lost 0 bases and the J segment 5 bases; nucleotides outside the gene matches: 9. The length of the CDR3 is 17 residues. The germline gives CDR1 LGHNA, CDR2 YSLEER. The rearrangement joins TRBV4-3 to TRBJ2-7, with 11 bases matching TRBD2. This sequence was found in an adult woman who had mild COVID-19 (a few samples of this study predate the infection). Cell type and time point are not known. The sequenced sample was PBMCs or a T cell subset sorted from them (not recorded which). CDR3 DNA sequence: TGCGCCAGCAGCCAAGATACTAGCGGGAGTCCCCGGAACGAGCAGTACTTC. Its translation: CASSQDTSGSPRNEQYF.